This section outlines one T cell receptor beta chain sequence together with its context. This may stem from a read error, because a much larger clone lies one nucleotide away. The source of the sample is a study of CD8+CD57+ T cells in acquired aplastic anemia. CDR3 and TCR beta VDJ profiling relied on genomic DNA as the template. One entry per CDR3 protein, called by TCRdb with MiXCR from the reads. Of around 200,000 distinct CDR3 sequences listed, around half are singletons. This CDR3 spans 16 amino acids. CDR1 is LGHNA, CDR2 YSLEER, per germline. The TCR comes from a human donor in good health, serving as a control. Material for sequencing was sorted CD4+, CD8+, or CD8+CD57+ T cells (not recorded which) from PBMCs. The rearrangement uses TRBV4-3 and TRBJ2-2; 10 positions match TRBD1. The CDR3 DNA reads as TGCGCCAGCGGCCACCAGGACAGGGGGGGCACCGGGGAGCTGTTTTTT. Translation: CASGHQDRGGTGELFF.